The entry below describes one TCR beta chain. Its cognate antigen is unknown. These data originate in a study of blood T cells in healthy people across ages. Study information: Per two T cells, about one barcoded beta molecule was captured through template switching. Study-wide results and limits: Strong correlation existed between TCR beta diversity and naive T cell percentage. CMV infection status of these donors was not known.

A minimum of 6 micrograms of total RNA was extracted per sample. Alongside a J-beta primer mix, a sample-barcoded 5' primer served in a second PCR lasting roughly 7 to 11 cycles. TCRdb re-called the 5' RACE reads with MiXCR, one entry per CDR3 protein. The sample consists of approximately 1.5 million distinct CDR3 sequences, almost 35% of them appearing once. The CDR3 has 12 amino acids. Germline CDR1 DFQATT, CDR2 SNEGSKA (reference sequence). The V end was cut by 7 bases, the J end by 1 base, with 8 bases between. The sequenced sample was blood. The chain couples TRBV20-1 to TRBJ1-5; no definite D call. This TCR was sampled from a woman in her twenties or thirties in good health. The CDR3 DNA reads TGCAGTGTCCGGTTGAGCAATCAGCCCCAGCATTTT. It is translated as CSVRLSNQPQHF.